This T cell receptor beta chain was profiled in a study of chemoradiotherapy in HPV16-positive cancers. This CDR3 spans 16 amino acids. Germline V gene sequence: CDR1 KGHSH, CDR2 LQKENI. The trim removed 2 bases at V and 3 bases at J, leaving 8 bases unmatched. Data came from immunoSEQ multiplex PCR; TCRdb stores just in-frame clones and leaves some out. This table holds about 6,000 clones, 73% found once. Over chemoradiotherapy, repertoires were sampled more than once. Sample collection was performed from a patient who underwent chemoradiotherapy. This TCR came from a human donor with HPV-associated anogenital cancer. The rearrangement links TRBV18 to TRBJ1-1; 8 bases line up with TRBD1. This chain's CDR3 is CASSPTRGQGDTEAFF. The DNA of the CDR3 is TGTGCCAGCTCACCAACCCGCGGACAGGGCGACACTGAAGCTTTCTTT.